A single sample is the source of the 4 T cell receptor beta chains below, sequenced in a study of blood T cell repertoires in COVID-19. Profiling relied on immunoSEQ multiplex PCR, and the TCRdb table lists in-frame clones only, not all of them. The sample yields roughly 230,000 clones, around four fifths seen once. The sample taken for sequencing was peripheral blood. All receptors come from a man aged 40-55 years with active or convalescent COVID-19.

The V gene is TRBV30, the J gene TRBJ1-2, with D possibly being TRBD1 (5 bases). CDR1 and CDR2 from the germline V gene are GTSNPN and SVGIG (reference sequence). The V end was cut by 3 bases, the J end by 4 bases, with 15 bases between. CDR3 size: 14 residues. CDR3 nucleotide sequence: TGTGCCTGGAGAGGAGAGGGGAGGGGCTATGGCTACACCTTC. Its translation is CAWRGEGRGYGYTF.

This chain links TRBV7-9 with TRBJ2-2; 14 bases are a match to TRBD2. Trimming took 5 bases from V and 1 from J; bases not matched to a gene: 12. Per the germline V gene, CDR1 is SEHNR and CDR2 is FQNEAQ (reference sequence). The CDR3 extends over 20 amino acids. CDR3 in DNA: TGTGCCAGCAGCATTACCTACCGGGGACTAGCGGGAGAGAACACCGGGGAGCTGTTTTTT. Amino acids: CASSITYRGLAGENTGELFF.

Details on this clone: The same CDR3 also results from other DNA sequences found in this sample. The V gene is TRBV27, the J gene TRBJ2-7; tentative D call: TRBD1 (5 bases). Trimming took off 2 bases at V and 2 bases at J, with 7 bases between the two ends. Germline V CDR1 and CDR2: MNHEY, SMNVEV (reference sequence). The CDR3 length is 13 residues. DNA for the CDR3: TGTGCCAGCAGTTTAGGACAACCCTACGAGCAGTACTTC. Its translation: CASSLGQPYEQYF.

The chain uses TRBV9 and TRBJ2-7, with 9 nucleotides matching TRBD1. CDR3 size: 13 residues. In germline, CDR1 is SGDLS, CDR2 YYNGEE. The ends lost 7 bases at V and 2 bases at J; junction bases unmatched: 4. CDR3 amino acids: CASGTGSTYEQYF. CDR3 DNA sequence: TGTGCCAGCGGGACAGGGTCAACCTACGAGCAGTACTTC.